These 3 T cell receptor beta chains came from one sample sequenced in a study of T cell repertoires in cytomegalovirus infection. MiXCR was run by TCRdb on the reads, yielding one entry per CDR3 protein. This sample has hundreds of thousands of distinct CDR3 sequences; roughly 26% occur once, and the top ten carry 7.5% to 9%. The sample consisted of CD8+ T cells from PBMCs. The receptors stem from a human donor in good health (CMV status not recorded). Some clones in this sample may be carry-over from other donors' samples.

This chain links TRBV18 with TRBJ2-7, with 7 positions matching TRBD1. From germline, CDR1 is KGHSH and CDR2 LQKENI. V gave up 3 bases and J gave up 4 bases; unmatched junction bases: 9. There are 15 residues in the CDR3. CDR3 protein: CASSPSVGGLYEQYV. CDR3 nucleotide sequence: TGTGCCAGCTCACCCTCCGTAGGGGGCCTATACGAGCAGTACGTC.

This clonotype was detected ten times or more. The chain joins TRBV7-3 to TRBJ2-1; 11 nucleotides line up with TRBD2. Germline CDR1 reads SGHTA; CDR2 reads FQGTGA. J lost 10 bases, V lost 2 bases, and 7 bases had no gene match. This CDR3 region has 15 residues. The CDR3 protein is CASSLGSGGEGEQFF. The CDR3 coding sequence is TGTGCCAGCAGCTTAGGTAGCGGGGGGGAGGGAGAGCAGTTCTTC.

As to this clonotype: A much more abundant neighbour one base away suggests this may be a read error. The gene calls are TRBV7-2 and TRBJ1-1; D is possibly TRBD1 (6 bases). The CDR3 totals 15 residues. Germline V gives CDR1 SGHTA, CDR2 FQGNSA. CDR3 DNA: TGTGCCAGCAGCTTTATGGCAGGGGTCGCCACTGAAGCCTTCTTT. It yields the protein CASSFMAGVATEAFF.